This T cell receptor beta chain came from a study of blood T cell repertoires in COVID-19. Trimming took 5 bases from V and 0 from J, leaving 10 bases between them. CDR1 and CDR2 from the germline V gene are MDHEN and SYDVKM. The CDR3 length is 14 residues. In the original workflow: Amplification of reference gene primers was used by the study to estimate nucleated cell counts. The assay was immunoSEQ multiplex PCR, and TCRdb's table has in-frame clones only and misses some. V and J calls and clone size are given by that table; D and trimming were obtained from the DNA. There are over 35,000 clones in the sample; over 75% occur only once, and around 35% lies in the top ten.

Sequenced: peripheral blood. The TCR originated in a man in his 60s with acute or convalescent COVID-19. The chain uses TRBV28 and TRBJ2-5, with D maybe TRBD2 (6 bases). CDR3 loop: CASSPRGNQETQYF. The CDR3 DNA follows: TGTGCCAGCAGTCCTCGGGGGAACCAAGAGACCCAGTACTTC.